These 31 T cell receptor beta chains were sequenced from one sample in a study of response to subunit inactivated influenza vaccine. TCRdb re-called the RT-PCR reads with MiXCR, one entry per CDR3 protein. The sample holds around 300,000 distinct CDR3 sequences; 22% are singletons and the top ten take about a tenth. Sequencing used PBMCs from blood, obtained about 20 months after vaccination. The receptors were gathered from a man aged 45 to 70 who received an inactivated influenza vaccine.

This sequence joins TRBV28 and TRBJ2-2; D possibly uses TRBD1 or TRBD2 (5 bases each). CDR1 is MDHEN, CDR2 SYDVKM, per germline. The V end lost 6 bases, the J end lost 0 bases, and 23 bases lay between the germline ends. CDR3 length: 19 amino acids. The CDR3 DNA reads as TGTGCCAGCAGACGAGAGGGGATCACCTACCCCCCGAACACCGGGGAGCTGTTTTTT. This encodes CASRREGITYPPNTGELFF. The variable domain in full, completed from reference TRBV28 and TRBJ2-2, reads DVKVTQSSRYLVKRTGEKVFLECVQDMDHENMFWYRQDPGLGLRLIYFSYDVKMKEKGDIPEGYSVSREKKERFSLILESASTNQTSMYLCASRREGITYPPNTGELFFGEGSRLTVL.

This clonotype has a handful of counts. V gene TRBV29-1 combines with J gene TRBJ2-1, with D unclear. The CDR3 is 16 residues long. Germline lookup yields CDR1 SQVTM and CDR2 ANQGSEA. Deletions cut 0 bases from V and 8 bases from J, with 20 bases between. The CDR3 protein is CSVEDRFSRSGDEQFF. The CDR3 nucleotides read TGCAGCGTTGAAGATCGGTTTTCGCGGAGTGGGGATGAGCAGTTCTTC.

The chain carries TRBV5-1 and TRBJ1-2, with no clear D. Germline CDR1 and CDR2: SGHRS and YFSETQ. V was trimmed by 2 bases and J by 2 bases, leaving 7 bases between them. This CDR3 contains 13 residues. In nucleotides, the CDR3 is TGCGCCAGCAGCTTTGATGTAAACTATGGCTACACCTTC. This sequence encodes CASSFDVNYGYTF.

This clonotype has only a few counts. The chain has TRBV5-5 and TRBJ1-1; D is unresolved. Germline V gene data show CDR1 as SGHKS and CDR2 as YYEKEE (reference sequence). The CDR3 is 17 amino acids. V dropped 1 base and J dropped 2 bases, with 18 bases sitting between them. The CDR3 loop reads CASSLWARYSSNTEAFF. CDR3 sequence (DNA): TGTGCCAGCAGCTTGTGGGCCCGGTACAGCTCAAACACTGAAGCTTTCTTT.

This chain uses TRBV15 with TRBJ2-3; possibly TRBD1 or TRBD2 for D (5 bases each). Germline assignment: CDR1 LNHNV and CDR2 YYDKDF (reference sequence). Trimming left V 5 bases short and J 7 bases short, with 13 bases between. There are 13 residues in the CDR3. The CDR3 region has the DNA TGTGCCACCAGCGAGGGCAGGGCATATACGCAGTATTTT. This translates into CATSEGRAYTQYF.

This sequence joins TRBV15 and TRBJ2-3; 10 bases are a match to TRBD1. The CDR3 covers 14 residues. CDR1 and CDR2 from the germline V gene are LNHNV and YYDKDF (reference sequence). Unmatched junction bases numbered 3, after V lost 4 bases and J lost 5 bases. The CDR3, as DNA: TGTGCCACCAGCAAAAGGGACAGGGGAGATACGCAGTATTTT. The encoded protein is CATSKRDRGDTQYF.

Concerning this clonotype: The junction does not match germline at one end; this may be a read error. V usage is TRBV2 and J usage is TRBJ2-3; possibly TRBD2 for D (7 bases). CDR1 and CDR2 from the germline V gene are SNHLY and FYNNEI. The CDR3 consists of 15 residues. The CDR3 DNA sequence: TGTGCCGGCAGTGAAGGGCGGGGGCCCCGTGATACGCAGTATTTT. Its translation: CAGSEGRGPRDTQYF.

A few counts support this clonotype. The CDR3 reads CAISADGGNTIYF. The CDR3 coding sequence is TGTGCCATCAGTGCCGACGGAGGAAACACCATATATTTT. The V and J genes are TRBV10-3 and TRBJ1-3; no clear D gene. The CDR3 runs to 13 residues. The germline V gene encodes CDR1 ENHRY and CDR2 SYGVKD. Trimming left V 4 bases short and J 4 bases short, with 8 bases between.

V usage is TRBV30 and J usage is TRBJ1-1; perhaps TRBD1 as D (6 bases). V was shortened by 4 bases and J by 3 bases, with 18 bases between the two germline ends. Looked up from germline, CDR1 is GTSNPN and CDR2 is SVGIG (reference sequence). CDR3 length: 15 residues. The CDR3 bases are TGTGCCTGGAAAAGGAAAGGGGGAGAGGACACTGAAGCTTTCTTT. This sequence encodes CAWKRKGGEDTEAFF.

CDR3 residues: CASSLGPGQGPTEAFF. The CDR3 DNA is TGTGCCAGCAGCTTGGGGCCGGGACAGGGGCCCACTGAAGCTTTCTTT. This chain joins TRBV5-4 and TRBJ1-1; 10 bases match TRBD1. The CDR3 sequence is 16 residues long. Per the germline V gene, CDR1 is SGHNT and CDR2 is YYREEE (reference sequence). V lost 0 bases, J lost 4 bases, and 6 bases stayed unmatched.

The chain carries TRBV27 and TRBJ1-5, with TRBD1 matching 8 bases. The CDR3 runs to 15 residues. V gave up 9 bases and J gave up 0 bases; unmatched junction bases: 7. In germline, CDR1 is MNHEY, CDR2 SMNVEV (reference sequence). The CDR3 loop reads CASRPGQDSNQPQHF. The CDR3 nucleotides read TGTGCCAGTCGTCCGGGACAGGATAGCAATCAGCCCCAGCATTTT.

The chain is built from TRBV7-9 and TRBJ1-4; the D gene is possibly TRBD1 (6 bases). The CDR3 is 14 residues long. Trimming removed 5 bases from V and 8 bases from J, with 15 bases in between. Germline lookup yields CDR1 SEHNR and CDR2 FQNEAQ (reference sequence). In DNA, the CDR3 is TGTGCCAGCAGCCGGCCCGAAGGGGGAGAAAAACTGTTTTTT. It is translated as CASSRPEGGEKLFF.

This clonotype came up a few times. The chain uses TRBV15 and TRBJ2-5, with D unresolved. Deletions cut 0 bases from V and 0 bases from J, with 2 bases between. CDR1 is LNHNV and CDR2 is YYDKDF in the germline V gene (reference sequence). The CDR3 is 13 residues long. The CDR3 DNA reads as TGTGCCACCAGCAGAGAATACCAAGAGACCCAGTACTTC. Residues: CATSREYQETQYF.

Only a few counts were recorded for this clonotype. This CDR3 is CATSAPGPLYF. In nucleotides, the CDR3 is TGTGCCACCAGTGCCCCGGGACCCCTGTACTTC. The chain uses TRBV24-1 and TRBJ2-5; the D call may be TRBD1 or TRBD2 (5 bases each). CDR3 length: 11 amino acids. V dropped 5 bases and J dropped 13 bases, with 13 bases sitting between them. The germline V gene encodes CDR1 KGHDR and CDR2 SFDVKD.

A remark on this clonotype: A much larger clone differs by one base, so this may be a read error. This chain uses TRBV5-1 with TRBJ1-1, with TRBD1 matching 7 bases. This CDR3 is built from 14 residues. Germline-derived CDR1 and CDR2 are SGHRS and YFSETQ. The CDR3 loop reads CASSQTYRGTEALF. CDR3 bases: TGCGCCAGCAGCCAAACTTACAGGGGCACTGAAGCTTTATTT.

The rearrangement uses TRBV12-3 or TRBV12-4 and TRBJ1-4; D gene uncertain. V shed 9 bases and J shed 4 bases, with 12 bases lying between them. CDR3 length: 13 residues. This CDR3 reads CASSPVFNEKLFF. DNA of the CDR3: TGTGCCAGTTCCCCCGTGTTTAATGAAAAACTGTTTTTT.

The chain employs TRBV6-2 or TRBV6-3 and TRBJ2-3; D tentatively fits TRBD1 or TRBD2 (6 bases each). This CDR3 is built from 15 residues. Germline assignment: CDR1 MNHEY and CDR2 SVGEGT. V was trimmed by 7 bases and J by 10 bases, leaving 24 bases between them. The CDR3 DNA reads as TGTGCCAGCAACGTAGGGGGGCAGCAACTCCGGGCGCAGTATTTT. The encoded protein is CASNVGGQQLRAQYF.

This clonotype has a handful of counts. The chain is built from TRBV5-6 and TRBJ1-2; a possible D gene is TRBD1 (6 bases). V was pared by 4 bases and J by 2 bases, with 12 bases between. The CDR3 totals 14 residues. Germline V lookup: CDR1 SGHDT, CDR2 YYEEEE. Here the CDR3 DNA reads TGTGCCAGCAGCACCGGGACACGGAACTATGGCTACACCTTC. Encoded protein: CASSTGTRNYGYTF.

This rearrangement joins TRBV19 to TRBJ1-5; D gene uncertain. Trimming took off 0 bases at V and 2 bases at J, with 2 bases between the two ends. The CDR3 extends over 13 amino acids. From germline, CDR1 is LNHDA and CDR2 SQIVND (reference sequence). CDR3 nucleotide sequence: TGTGCCAGTAGTATAGATGGCAATCAGCCCCAGCATTTT. It encodes CASSIDGNQPQHF. Full variable domain (outside the CDR3, taken from reference TRBV19 and TRBJ1-5): DGGITQSPKYLFRKEGQNVTLSCEQNLNHDAMYWYRQDPGQGLRLIYYSQIVNDFQKGDIAEGYSVSREKKESFPLTVTSAQKNPTAFYLCASSIDGNQPQHFGDGTRLSIL.

This clonotype showed up just a few times. CDR3 amino acids: CASSELRQGLSPLHF. DNA of the CDR3: TGTGCCAGCAGTGAATTGAGACAGGGGTTGTCACCCCTCCACTTT. The V and J genes are TRBV6-1 and TRBJ1-6, with TRBD1 matching 8 bases. The germline CDR1 and CDR2 sequences are MNHNS and SASEGT. The ends lost 2 bases at V and 10 bases at J; junction bases unmatched: 7. CDR3 length: 15 residues.

This clonotype was recorded a few times. The chain carries TRBV11-1 and TRBJ2-7; D perhaps matches TRBD2 (6 bases). Trimming cost V 7 bases and J 3 bases, with 22 bases left between them. The CDR3 loop spans 16 amino acids. The germline gives CDR1 SGHAT, CDR2 FQDESV (reference sequence). CDR3 loop: CASTVGIGTRVYEQYF. CDR3 sequence (DNA): TGTGCCAGCACCGTTGGAATAGGGACTCGTGTCTACGAGCAGTACTTC.

This chain uses TRBV12-3 or TRBV12-4 with TRBJ2-7; TRBD1 aligns across 12 bases. The CDR3 is 15 amino acids. Germline trimming cut 3 bases from V and 6 bases from J; bases unmatched to any gene: 6. The CDR3 coding sequence is TGTGCCAGCAGTTTCTCCGGGACAGGGGGCTCCGAGCAGTACTTC. Its protein is CASSFSGTGGSEQYF.

A few counts support this clonotype. This chain's CDR3 is CASSQDFYSRSSPGELFF. The CDR3 DNA reads as TGCGCCAGCAGCCAAGATTTCTATAGCAGATCTAGCCCCGGGGAGCTGTTTTTT. The V call is TRBV4-3, the J call TRBJ2-2; TRBD2 might be the D (5 bases). Germline lookup yields CDR1 LGHNA and CDR2 YSLEER. V gave up 0 bases and J gave up 6 bases, with 20 bases separating them. This CDR3 region has 18 residues.

There are a few counts of this clonotype. The CDR3 spells CASSRFLAKNIQYF. The CDR3, as DNA: TGTGCCAGCAGCCGTTTCCTAGCCAAAAACATTCAGTACTTC. The gene calls are TRBV3-1 and TRBJ2-4, with D hard to call. V was trimmed by 4 bases and J by 0 bases, leaving 7 bases between them. The CDR3 is 14 residues long. In germline, CDR1 is LGHDT, CDR2 YNNKEL (reference sequence).

This clonotype was observed a handful of times. The gene calls are TRBV7-8 and TRBJ2-1; 10 bases fit TRBD2. V gave up 5 bases and J gave up 7 bases; unmatched junction bases: 17. The CDR3 runs to 18 residues. Germline V CDR1 and CDR2: SGHVS, FQNEAQ. CDR3 DNA: TGTGCCAGCAGCGAATTCAGACTAGCGGGTCCAACAAAGAATGAGCAGTTCTTC. Translation: CASSEFRLAGPTKNEQFF.

This rearrangement joins TRBV30 to TRBJ2-1, with TRBD1 matching over 7 bases. With 4 bases clipped from V and 3 bases from J, the junction kept 6 bases outside the gene matches. Germline CDR1 GTSNPN, CDR2 SVGIG (reference sequence). The CDR3 is made up of 14 amino acids. Written as DNA, the CDR3 is TGTGCCTGGATCGACAGGGTCCTCTACAATGAGCAGTTCTTC. As protein: CAWIDRVLYNEQFF. Filled out from reference TRBV30 and TRBJ2-1, the complete variable domain reads SQTIHQWPATLVQPVGSPLSLECTVEGTSNPNLYWYRQAAGRGLQLLFYSVGIGQISSEVPQNLSASRPQDRQFILSSKKLLLSDSGFYLCAWIDRVLYNEQFFGPGTRLTVL.

This clonotype came up many times. J is TRBJ1-3 and V is TRBV3-1; D perhaps matches TRBD1 (5 bases). CDR3 size: 14 residues. Trimming removed 1 base at V and 8 bases at J, with 12 bases between. Germline V CDR1 and CDR2: LGHDT, YNNKEL (reference sequence). Here the CDR3 DNA reads TGTGCCAGCAGCCAAGTGGGACTGAGGGACACCATATATTTT. Encoded protein: CASSQVGLRDTIYF.

This clonotype was found a few times. This chain connects TRBV20-1 to TRBJ1-5; D call uncertain. From germline, CDR1 is DFQATT and CDR2 SNEGSKA (reference sequence). This CDR3 comprises 12 residues. V was shortened by 7 bases and J by 3 bases, with 10 bases between the two germline ends. CDR3 residues: CSVTNPNQPQHF. The CDR3 nucleotides are TGCAGTGTGACCAACCCCAATCAGCCCCAGCATTTT.

The CDR3 bases are TGTGCCATCCGGACAGGCTGGAGAGATGGCTACACCTTC. Protein: CAIRTGWRDGYTF. The J gene is TRBJ1-2, the V gene TRBV10-3; 7 positions agree with TRBD1. From germline, CDR1 is ENHRY and CDR2 SYGVKD. The length of the CDR3 is 13 residues. With V trimmed by 8 bases and J by 6 bases, 9 bases remained unmatched.

On this clonotype: A much larger clonotype is one base distant, so this may be a read error. The chain combines TRBV6-5 with TRBJ1-1; no firm D call. Per the germline V gene, CDR1 is MNHEY and CDR2 is SVGAGI. The CDR3 extends over 16 amino acids. The CDR3: CACSSGGVIMNTEAFF. CDR3 bases: TGTGCCTGCAGTTCGGGCGGGGTTATCATGAACACTGAAGCTTTCTTT.

V is TRBV3-1 and J is TRBJ2-7, with 12 bases that match TRBD2. The CDR3 has 16 residues. V was clipped by 0 bases and J by 9 bases; unmatched bases: 9. Germline V gene data show CDR1 as LGHDT and CDR2 as YNNKEL (reference sequence). CDR3 amino acids: CASSQDRGLAGRGQYF. DNA of the CDR3: TGTGCCAGCAGCCAAGATCGAGGACTAGCGGGACGGGGGCAGTACTTC.